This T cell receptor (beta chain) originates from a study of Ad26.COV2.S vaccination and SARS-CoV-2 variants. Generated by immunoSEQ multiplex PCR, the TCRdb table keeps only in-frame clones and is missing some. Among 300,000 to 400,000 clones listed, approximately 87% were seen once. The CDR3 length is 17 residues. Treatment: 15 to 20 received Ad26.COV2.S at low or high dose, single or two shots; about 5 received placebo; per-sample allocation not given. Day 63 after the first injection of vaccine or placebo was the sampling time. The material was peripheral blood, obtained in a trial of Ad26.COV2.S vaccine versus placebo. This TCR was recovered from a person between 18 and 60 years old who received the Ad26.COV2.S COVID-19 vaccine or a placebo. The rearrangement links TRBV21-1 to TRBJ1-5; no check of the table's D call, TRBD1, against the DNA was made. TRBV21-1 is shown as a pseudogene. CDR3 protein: CASGRTLLQYSNQPQHF. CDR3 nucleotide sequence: TGTGCCAGCGGTAGGACACTCCTGCAATATAGCAATCAGCCCCAGCATTTT.